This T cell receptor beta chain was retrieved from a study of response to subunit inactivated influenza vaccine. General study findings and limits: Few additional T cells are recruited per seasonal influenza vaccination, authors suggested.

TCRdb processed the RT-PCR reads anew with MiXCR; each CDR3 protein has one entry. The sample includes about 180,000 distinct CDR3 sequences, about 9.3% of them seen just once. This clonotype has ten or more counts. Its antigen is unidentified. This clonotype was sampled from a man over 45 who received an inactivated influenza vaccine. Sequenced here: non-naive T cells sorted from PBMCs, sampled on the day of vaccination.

This CDR3 is CASSPGQGGTDTQYF. CDR3 nucleotides: TGTGCCAGCAGCCCCGGACAAGGGGGCACAGATACGCAGTATTTT. The J gene is TRBJ2-3, the V gene TRBV12-3 or TRBV12-4, with D perhaps TRBD1 (5 bases). CDR3 length: 15 amino acids. V shed 6 bases and J shed 1 base, with 14 bases lying between them.